This T cell receptor beta chain was recorded in a study of cytomegalovirus exposure and HLA in healthy donors. PCR used 60 Vbeta primers and 13 Jbeta primers. The method was immunoSEQ multiplex PCR; TCRdb's version includes in-frame clones alone and lacks a portion of them. Found here are approximately 110,000 clones, about 82% of them singletons; the top ten hold around 1.8%. Concerning this clone itself: Sequence at one end of the junction differs from germline and may be a read error. The same CDR3 is also encoded by other DNA sequences in this sample.

The CDR3 totals 12 residues. The germline V gene encodes CDR1 SEHNR and CDR2 FQNEAQ (reference sequence). This sequence joins TRBV7-9 and TRBJ1-2, with D possibly TRBD1 on 5 matching bases. This sequence was found in a man between 45 and 60 years old in good health and CMV-seronegative. Sequenced: PBMCs. Written as DNA, the CDR3 is TGTTCCAGCAGCTTATCAGGGTATGGCTACACCTTC. Protein product: CSSSLSGYGYTF.